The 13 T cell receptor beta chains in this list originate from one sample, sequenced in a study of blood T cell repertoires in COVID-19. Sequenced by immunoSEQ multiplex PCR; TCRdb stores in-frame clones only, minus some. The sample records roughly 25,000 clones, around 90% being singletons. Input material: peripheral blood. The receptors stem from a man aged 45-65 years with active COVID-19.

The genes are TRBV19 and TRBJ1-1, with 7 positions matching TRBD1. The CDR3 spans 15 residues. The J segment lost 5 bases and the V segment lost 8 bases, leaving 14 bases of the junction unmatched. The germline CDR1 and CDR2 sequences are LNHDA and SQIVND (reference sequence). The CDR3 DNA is TGTGCCAGTCACACAGGGGCGTCGTTTGGTACTGAAGCTTTCTTT. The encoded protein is CASHTGASFGTEAFF.

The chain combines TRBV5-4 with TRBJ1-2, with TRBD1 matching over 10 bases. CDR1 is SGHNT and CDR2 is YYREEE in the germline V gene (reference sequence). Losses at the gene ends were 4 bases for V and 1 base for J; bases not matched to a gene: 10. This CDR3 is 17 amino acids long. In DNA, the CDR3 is TGTGCCAGCAGCGGGCCGGGACAGGGGCGAAGTAACTATGGCTACACCTTC. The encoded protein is CASSGPGQGRSNYGYTF. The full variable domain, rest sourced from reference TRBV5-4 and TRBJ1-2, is ETGVTQSPTHLIKTRGQQVTLRCSSQSGHNTVSWYQQALGQGPQFIFQYYREEENGRGNFPPRFSGLQFPNYSSELNVNALELDDSALYLCASSGPGQGRSNYGYTFGSGTRLTVV.

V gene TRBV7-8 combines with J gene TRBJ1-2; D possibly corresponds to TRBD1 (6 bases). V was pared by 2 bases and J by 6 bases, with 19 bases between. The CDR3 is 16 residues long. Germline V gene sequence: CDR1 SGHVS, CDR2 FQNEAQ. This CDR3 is CASSLSRSGDGNGYTF. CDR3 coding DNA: TGTGCCAGCAGCTTAAGTCGATCAGGGGATGGCAATGGCTACACCTTC.

The CDR3 protein is CASSSVDRLSYTF. CDR3 DNA sequence: TGTGCCAGCAGTTCCGTCGACAGACTTTCCTACACCTTC. This chain connects TRBV6-5 to TRBJ1-2, with a weak D call TRBD1 (5 bases). Trimming took off 4 bases at V and 10 bases at J, with 16 bases between the two ends. From germline, CDR1 is MNHEY and CDR2 SVGAGI. The CDR3 loop spans 13 amino acids.

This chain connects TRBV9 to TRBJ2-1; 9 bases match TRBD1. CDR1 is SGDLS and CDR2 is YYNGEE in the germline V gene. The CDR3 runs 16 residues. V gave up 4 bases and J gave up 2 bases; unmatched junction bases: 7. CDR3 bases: TGTGCCAGCAGCTCCCGGACAGGGGCAGCCTACAATGAGCAGTTCTTC. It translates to CASSSRTGAAYNEQFF. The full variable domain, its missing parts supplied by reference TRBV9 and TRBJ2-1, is DSGVTQTPKHLITATGQRVTLRCSPRSGDLSVYWYQQSLDQGLQFLIQYYNGEERAKGNILERFSAQQFPDLHSELNLSSLELGDSALYFCASSSRTGAAYNEQFFGPGTRLTVL.

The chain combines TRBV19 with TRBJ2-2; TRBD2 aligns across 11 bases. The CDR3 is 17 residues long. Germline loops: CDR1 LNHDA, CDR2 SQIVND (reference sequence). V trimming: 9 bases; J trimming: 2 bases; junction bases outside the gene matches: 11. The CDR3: CASEDGTSGINTGELFF. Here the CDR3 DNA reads TGTGCCAGCGAGGACGGGACTAGCGGAATAAACACCGGGGAGCTGTTTTTT. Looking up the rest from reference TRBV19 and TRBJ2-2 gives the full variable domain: DGGITQSPKYLFRKEGQNVTLSCEQNLNHDAMYWYRQDPGQGLRLIYYSQIVNDFQKGDIAEGYSVSREKKESFPLTVTSAQKNPTAFYLCASEDGTSGINTGELFFGEGSRLTVL.

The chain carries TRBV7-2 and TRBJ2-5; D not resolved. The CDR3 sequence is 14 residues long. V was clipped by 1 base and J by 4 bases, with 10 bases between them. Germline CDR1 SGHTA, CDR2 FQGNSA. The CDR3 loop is CASSLGSLRETQYF. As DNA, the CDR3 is TGTGCCAGCAGCTTAGGAAGTCTGAGAGAGACCCAGTACTTC.

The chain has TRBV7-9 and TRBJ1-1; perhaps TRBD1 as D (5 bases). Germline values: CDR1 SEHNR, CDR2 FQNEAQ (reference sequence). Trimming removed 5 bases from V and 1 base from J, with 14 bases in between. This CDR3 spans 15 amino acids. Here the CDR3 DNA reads TGTGCCAGCAGCCATGGGCAGGGAACGAACACTGAAGCTTTCTTT. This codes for CASSHGQGTNTEAFF.

CDR3 sequence (DNA): TGCGCCAGCAGTGAAAACCAGCGGACCACAGATACGCAGTATTTT. It encodes CASSENQRTTDTQYF. V gene TRBV10-1 combines with J gene TRBJ2-3; D possibly corresponds to TRBD2 (5 bases). Germline-derived CDR1 and CDR2 are WNHNN and SYGVQD (reference sequence). The CDR3 covers 15 residues. V was trimmed by 3 bases and J by 2 bases, leaving 12 bases between them.

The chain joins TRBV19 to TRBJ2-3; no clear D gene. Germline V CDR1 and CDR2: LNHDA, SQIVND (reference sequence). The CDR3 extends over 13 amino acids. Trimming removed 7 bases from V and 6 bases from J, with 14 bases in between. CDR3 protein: CASTSLSGDTQYF. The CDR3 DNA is TGTGCCAGTACCTCTTTATCGGGTGATACGCAGTATTTT.

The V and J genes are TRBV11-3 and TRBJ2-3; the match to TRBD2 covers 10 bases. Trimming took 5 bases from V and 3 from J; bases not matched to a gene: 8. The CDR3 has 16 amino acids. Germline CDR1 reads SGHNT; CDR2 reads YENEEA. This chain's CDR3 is CASSIGTSARTDTQYF. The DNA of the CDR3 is TGTGCCAGCAGCATTGGGACTAGCGCAAGGACAGATACGCAGTATTTT.

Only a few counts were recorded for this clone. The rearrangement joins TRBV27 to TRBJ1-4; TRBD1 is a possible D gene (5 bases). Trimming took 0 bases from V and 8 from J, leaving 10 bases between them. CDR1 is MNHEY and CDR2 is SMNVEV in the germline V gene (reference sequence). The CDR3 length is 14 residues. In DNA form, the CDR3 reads TGTGCCAGCAGTTTATCAAGGGGTGGAGAAAAACTGTTTTTT. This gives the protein CASSLSRGGEKLFF.

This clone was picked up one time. The CDR3 is CASSLRGNNSPLHF. DNA for the CDR3: TGTGCCAGCAGCCTTCGGGGTAATAATTCACCCCTCCACTTT. The gene calls are TRBV6-5 and TRBJ1-6; no definite D call. In germline, CDR1 is MNHEY, CDR2 SVGAGI. V lost 6 bases and J 5 bases, leaving 11 bases between the germline ends. This CDR3 contains 14 residues.